One T cell receptor (beta chain) is described in this entry. This record belongs to a study of blood T cell repertoires in COVID-19. V shed 2 bases and J shed 3 bases, with 18 bases lying between them. The CDR3 contains 17 residues. Germline CDR1 reads MNHNS; CDR2 reads SASEGT. Some clones are missing from TCRdb's copy, which holds only in-frame ones; the method was immunoSEQ multiplex PCR. The top ten hold under 7% of the sample, which has around 110,000 clones, 70% to 90% seen once. Material for sequencing was peripheral blood. The source is a man between 45 and 60 years old with active or convalescent COVID-19. The chain joins TRBV6-1 to TRBJ2-3; D is perhaps TRBD2 (6 bases). DNA of the CDR3: TGTGCCAGCAGTGAACCACTAGCTACGGGAGTTACAGATACGCAGTATTTT. It translates to CASSEPLATGVTDTQYF.